This TCR beta chain came from a study of tumor-infiltrating lymphocytes in primary liver carcinoma. About the research overall: Surgical resection treated primary liver carcinoma in the patients. Maximum tumor diameters ranged from 4.2 to 10 cm, stage T1-T3 N0M0.

The CDR3 loop spans 16 amino acids. Germline lookup yields CDR1 SGHAT and CDR2 FQDESV (reference sequence). To note about this clonotype: No antigen is known for it. The junction departs from germline at one end; a sequencing error may be responsible.

Findings and caveats of the study: When set against blood, tumors had a significantly higher top-250-clone fraction (p = 0.039).

Production of TCR beta cDNA used around 500 ng total RNA together with a constant-region primer. Construction of TCR beta libraries relied on three successive nested multiplex PCR rounds employing slightly modified ARM-PCR. Primers for the first two PCR rounds were TRBV1-TRBV30 forward primers and a C-beta reverse primer (about 11 cycles per round). Each CDR3 protein gets one entry after TCRdb re-called the multiplex PCR reads with MiXCR. The profile covers about 200,000 distinct CDR3 sequences, with 65% appearing a single time and approximately 6.5% taken by the ten largest. Unsorted whole blood yielded blood RNA, and germline DNA was extracted as well. Presurgery, around 4 milliliters of peripheral blood were collected.

The clonotype was recovered from a woman between 55 and 75 years old with primary liver carcinoma and hepatitis B virus infection. The material sequenced was peripheral blood. The rearrangement links TRBV11-1 to TRBJ2-7; the D gene is possibly TRBD1 (5 bases). CDR3 nucleotides: TGTGCCGGCAGCCTGCGCGTCAGGGCGTCCCTGGGGGAGCAGTACTTC. It specifies CAGSLRVRASLGEQYF.